These T cell receptor beta chains were read from a single sample in a study of technical replicates of blood from four donors. The repertoire was sequenced with immunoSEQ multiplex PCR; TCRdb's copy has only in-frame clones and lacks some. The sample yields around 80,000 clones, around nine tenths seen once. Sample: T cells isolated from PBMCs. The receptors here all came from a human donor in good health. Both conserved end residues are part of each CDR3. A D gene is named only where the DNA matches it firmly. Some rows mark clone size as missing; the rest say once, few, many or name a class of expanded clone.

16	TRBJ1-2	TRBV28	.	once	TGTGCCAGCAGCCGGAAGGGACAATACTCAAACTATGGCTACACCTTC	CASSRKGQYSNYGYTF
16	TRBJ2-3	TRBV6-5	.	.	TGTGCCAGCAGTTTTCGGGGATCGTATAGCACAGATACGCAGTATTTT	CASSFRGSYSTDTQYF
16	TRBJ1-2	TRBV9	.	.	TGTGCCAGCAGCGTAGGGCAGGGGATATCTAACTATGGCTACACCTTC	CASSVGQGISNYGYTF
14	TRBJ2-1	TRBV19	TRBD2	.	TGTGCCAGTAGTATGCTAGCGGGAACCTATGAGCAGTTCTTC	CASSMLAGTYEQFF
13	TRBJ1-1	TRBV7-3	.	.	TGTGCCAGCAGCTTAACTGCGCGCACTGAAGCTTTCTTT	CASSLTARTEAFF
15	TRBJ2-7	TRBV14	TRBD1	.	TGTGCCAGCAGCCCAGGACAGGGGGCTGGTTACGAGCAGTACTTC	CASSPGQGAGYEQYF
13	TRBJ1-2	TRBV6-1	.	once	TGTGCCAGCCGAAGCGATACTCTGAATGGCTACACCTTC	CASRSDTLNGYTF
15	TRBJ1-4	TRBV7-2	.	.	TGTGCCAGCAGCTTAGCAGAACAGGCTAATGAAAAACTGTTTTTT	CASSLAEQANEKLFF
15	TRBJ2-7	TRBV4-2	TRBD2	.	TGTGCCAGCAGCCTCCGGGCTAGCGGAACCTACGAGCAGTACTTC	CASSLRASGTYEQYF
16	TRBJ2-1	TRBV9	TRBD2	once	TGTGCCAGCAGCGATCCGGCGCGGGGGGATAACAATGAGCAGTTCTTC	CASSDPARGDNNEQFF
16	TRBJ2-2	TRBV7-9	.	.	TGTGCCAGCAGCGACGCTTCGGCAGGGAACACCGGGGAGCTGTTTTTT	CASSDASAGNTGELFF
13	TRBJ1-2	TRBV28	.	once	TGTGCCAGCAGTTTTCTCGGGAGCGATAGCTACACCTTC	CASSFLGSDSYTF
15	TRBJ2-1	TRBV2	TRBD2	.	TGTGCCAGCAGTGCTGACGGGAGGGCCATCAATGAGCAGTTCTTC	CASSADGRAINEQFF
16	TRBJ2-3	TRBV6-5	TRBD2	.	TGTGCCAGCAGTTACCGGCGTCTAGCGGGCACAGATACGCAGTATTTT	CASSYRRLAGTDTQYF
14	TRBJ2-7	TRBV4-1	.	.	TGCGCCAGCAGCCAAGGTCTAGCTACCGCCGAGCAGTACTTC	CASSQGLATAEQYF
15	TRBJ2-6	TRBV5-5	.	.	TGTGCCAGCAGCTTGACTGTGTCCGGGGCCAACGTCCTGACTTTC	CASSLTVSGANVLTF
14	TRBJ2-1	TRBV13	TRBD2	.	TGTGCCAGCATCCCCCGAGGACTAGAGGCTGAGCAGTTCTTC	CASIPRGLEAEQFF
15	TRBJ1-5	TRBV2	TRBD1	.	TGTGCCAGCAGTAAGACAGGGGGGCTGAATCAGCCCCAGCATTTT	CASSKTGGLNQPQHF
14	TRBJ2-1	TRBV9	TRBD2	.	TGTGCCAGCAGTGCGGGGGGGCTAAACAATGAGCAGTTCTTC	CASSAGGLNNEQFF
15	TRBJ1-1	TRBV6-6	TRBD1	.	TGTGCCAGCAGTGTAGCCAGGGGGGTTCGCACTGAAGCTTTCTTT	CASSVARGVRTEAFF
13	TRBJ1-2	TRBV27	.	.	TGTGCCAGCAGCTTCTACCCGGAGGCGGGCTACACCTTC	CASSFYPEAGYTF
16	TRBJ2-3	TRBV5-5	.	.	TGTGCCAGCAGCTTGGCCGAGACAGGGGAGGGCGATACGCAGTATTTT	CASSLAETGEGDTQYF
13	TRBJ1-2	TRBV25-1	.	.	TGTGCCAGCAGACCGACGGGAGTTCATGGCTACACCTTC	CASRPTGVHGYTF
14	TRBJ2-7	TRBV7-8	.	.	TGTGCCAGCAGCCCAGAGGTTCGAGCGTTGGGGCAGTACTTC	CASSPEVRALGQYF